The T cell receptor beta chain under discussion was sequenced for a study of blood T cell repertoires in COVID-19. Study at large: The samples span acute and convalescent COVID-19 from the United States, Italy and Spain.

The method was immunoSEQ multiplex PCR; TCRdb's version includes in-frame clones alone and lacks a portion of them. In the table there are under 150,000 clones, roughly 85% of which are singletons. This CDR3 is built from 15 residues. Trimming stripped 3 bases from V and 2 bases from J, with 12 bases between. Germline CDR1 reads MDHEN; CDR2 reads SYDVKM. The specimen was peripheral blood. J is TRBJ2-3 and V is TRBV28, with D possibly being TRBD1 (5 bases). The sequence derives from a man aged 60 to 75 with acute or convalescent COVID-19. Written as DNA, the CDR3 is TGTGCCAGCAGTTTGCAGGGCTCCTCCACAGATACGCAGTATTTT. This translates into CASSLQGSSTDTQYF.